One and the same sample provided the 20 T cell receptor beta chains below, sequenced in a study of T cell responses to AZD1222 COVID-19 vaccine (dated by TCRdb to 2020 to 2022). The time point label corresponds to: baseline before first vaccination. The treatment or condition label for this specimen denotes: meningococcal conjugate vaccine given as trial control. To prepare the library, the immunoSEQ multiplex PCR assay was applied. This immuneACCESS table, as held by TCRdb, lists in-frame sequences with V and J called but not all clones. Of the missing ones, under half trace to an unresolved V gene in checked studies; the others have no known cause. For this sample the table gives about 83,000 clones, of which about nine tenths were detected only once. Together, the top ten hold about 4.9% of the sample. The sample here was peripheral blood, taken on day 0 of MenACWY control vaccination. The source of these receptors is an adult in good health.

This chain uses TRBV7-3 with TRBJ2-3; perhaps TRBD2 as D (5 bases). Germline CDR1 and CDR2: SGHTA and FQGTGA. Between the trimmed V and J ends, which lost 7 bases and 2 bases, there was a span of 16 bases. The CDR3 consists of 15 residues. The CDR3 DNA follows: TGTGCCAGCACCGAGAGCGGTTTAAACACAGATACGCAGTATTTT. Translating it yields CASTESGLNTDTQYF.

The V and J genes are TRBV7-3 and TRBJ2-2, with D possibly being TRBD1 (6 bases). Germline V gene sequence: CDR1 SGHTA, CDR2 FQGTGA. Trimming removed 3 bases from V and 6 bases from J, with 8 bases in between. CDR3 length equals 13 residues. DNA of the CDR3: TGTGCCAGCAGCTTTGGACAGTCCGGGGAGCTGTTTTTT. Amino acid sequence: CASSFGQSGELFF.

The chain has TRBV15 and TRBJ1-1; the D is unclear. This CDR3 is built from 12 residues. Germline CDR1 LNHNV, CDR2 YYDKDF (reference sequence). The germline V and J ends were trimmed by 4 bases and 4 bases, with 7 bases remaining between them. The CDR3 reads CATSTVRTEAFF. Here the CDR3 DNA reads TGTGCCACCAGCACTGTACGCACTGAAGCTTTCTTT.

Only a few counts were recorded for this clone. CDR3 sequence (DNA): TGTGCCAGCAGCGCCTCGCGACTAGTTACTGGGGCCAACGTCCTGACTTTC. This gives the protein CASSASRLVTGANVLTF. The gene calls are TRBV7-9 and TRBJ2-6, with a possible D match to TRBD2 (6 bases). This CDR3 region has 17 residues. The germline V gene has CDR1 SEHNR and CDR2 FQNEAQ (reference sequence). Trimming took 5 bases from V and 2 from J, leaving 16 bases between them.

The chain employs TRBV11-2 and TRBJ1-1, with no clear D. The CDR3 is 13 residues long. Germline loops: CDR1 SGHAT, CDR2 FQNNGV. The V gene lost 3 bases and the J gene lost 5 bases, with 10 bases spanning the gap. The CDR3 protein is CASSFTGRTEAFF. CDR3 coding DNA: TGTGCCAGCAGCTTCACGGGTAGGACTGAAGCTTTCTTT.

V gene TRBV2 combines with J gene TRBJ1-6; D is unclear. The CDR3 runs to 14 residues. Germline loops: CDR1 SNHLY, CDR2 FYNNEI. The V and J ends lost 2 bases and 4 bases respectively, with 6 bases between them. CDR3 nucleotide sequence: TGTGCCAGCAGTGAACCCCGGTATAATTCACCCCTCCACTTT. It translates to CASSEPRYNSPLHF.

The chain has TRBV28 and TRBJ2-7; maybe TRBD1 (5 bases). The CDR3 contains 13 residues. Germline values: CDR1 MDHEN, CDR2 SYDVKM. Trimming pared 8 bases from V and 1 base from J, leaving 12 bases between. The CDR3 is CASVDSPSYEQYF. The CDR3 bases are TGTGCCAGCGTTGACAGTCCGTCCTACGAGCAGTACTTC.

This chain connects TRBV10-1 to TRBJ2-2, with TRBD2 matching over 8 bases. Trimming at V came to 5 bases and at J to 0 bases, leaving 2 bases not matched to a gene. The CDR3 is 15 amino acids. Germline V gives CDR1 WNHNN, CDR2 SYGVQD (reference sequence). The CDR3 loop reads CASSLAGTNTGELFF. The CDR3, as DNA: TGCGCCAGCAGTTTAGCGGGAACGAACACCGGGGAGCTGTTTTTT.

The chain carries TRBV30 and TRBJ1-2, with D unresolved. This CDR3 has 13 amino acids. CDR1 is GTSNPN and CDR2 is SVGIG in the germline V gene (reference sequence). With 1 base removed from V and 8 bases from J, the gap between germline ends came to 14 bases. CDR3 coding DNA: TGTGCCTGGAGTGCTGGGTGGGAGGACGGCTACACCTTC. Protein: CAWSAGWEDGYTF.

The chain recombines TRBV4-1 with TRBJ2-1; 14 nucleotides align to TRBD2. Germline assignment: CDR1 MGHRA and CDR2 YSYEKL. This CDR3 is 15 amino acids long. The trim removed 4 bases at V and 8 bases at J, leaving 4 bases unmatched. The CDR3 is CASSLGLAGVYEQFF. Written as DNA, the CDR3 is TGCGCCAGCAGCCTGGGACTAGCGGGAGTCTATGAGCAGTTCTTC.

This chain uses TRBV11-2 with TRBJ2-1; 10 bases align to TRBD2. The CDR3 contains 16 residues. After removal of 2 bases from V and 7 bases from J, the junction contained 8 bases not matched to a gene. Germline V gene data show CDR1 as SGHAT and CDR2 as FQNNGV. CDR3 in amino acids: CASSLRQREGLNEQFF. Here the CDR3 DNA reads TGTGCCAGCAGCTTAAGGCAGCGGGAGGGCCTGAATGAGCAGTTCTTC.

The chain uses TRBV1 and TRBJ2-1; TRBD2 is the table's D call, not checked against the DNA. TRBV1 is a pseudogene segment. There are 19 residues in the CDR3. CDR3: CTSSPKVPKCTGGWDEQFF. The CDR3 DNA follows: TGCACCAGCAGCCCCAAAGTGCCAAAATGTACGGGAGGTTGGGATGAGCAGTTCTTC.

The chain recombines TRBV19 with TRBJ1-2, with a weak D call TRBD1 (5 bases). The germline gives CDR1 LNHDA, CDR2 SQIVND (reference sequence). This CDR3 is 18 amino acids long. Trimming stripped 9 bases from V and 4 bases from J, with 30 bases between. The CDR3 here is CASVRTGTPSARPYGYTF. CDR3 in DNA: TGTGCCAGCGTACGGACCGGGACGCCGTCGGCCCGACCCTATGGCTACACCTTC.

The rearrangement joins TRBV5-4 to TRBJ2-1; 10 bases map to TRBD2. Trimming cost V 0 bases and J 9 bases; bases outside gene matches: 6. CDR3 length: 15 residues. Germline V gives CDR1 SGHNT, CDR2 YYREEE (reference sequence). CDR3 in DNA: TGTGCCAGCAGCTTGGAGTCTAGCGGGAGACTTGAGCAGTTCTTC. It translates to CASSLESSGRLEQFF.

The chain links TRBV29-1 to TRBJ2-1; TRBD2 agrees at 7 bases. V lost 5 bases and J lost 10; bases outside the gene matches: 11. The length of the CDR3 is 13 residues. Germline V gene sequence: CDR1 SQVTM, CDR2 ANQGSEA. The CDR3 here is CSVSPPGGGEQFF. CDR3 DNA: TGCAGCGTTTCCCCCCCGGGGGGAGGCGAGCAGTTCTTC.

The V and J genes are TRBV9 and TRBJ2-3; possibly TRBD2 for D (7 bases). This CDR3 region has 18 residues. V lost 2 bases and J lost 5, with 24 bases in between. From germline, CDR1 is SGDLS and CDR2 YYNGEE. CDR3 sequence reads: CASSVGRWGGLKIDTQYF. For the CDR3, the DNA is TGTGCCAGCAGCGTGGGCCGGTGGGGGGGCCTCAAGATAGATACGCAGTATTTT.

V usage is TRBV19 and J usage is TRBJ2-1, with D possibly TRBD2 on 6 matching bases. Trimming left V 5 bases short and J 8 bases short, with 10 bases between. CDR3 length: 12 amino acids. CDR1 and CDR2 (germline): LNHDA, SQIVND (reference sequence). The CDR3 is CASSDRLDEQFF. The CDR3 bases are TGTGCCAGTAGTGACCGACTAGATGAGCAGTTCTTC. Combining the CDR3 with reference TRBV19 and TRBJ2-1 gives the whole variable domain DGGITQSPKYLFRKEGQNVTLSCEQNLNHDAMYWYRQDPGQGLRLIYYSQIVNDFQKGDIAEGYSVSREKKESFPLTVTSAQKNPTAFYLCASSDRLDEQFFGPGTRLTVL.

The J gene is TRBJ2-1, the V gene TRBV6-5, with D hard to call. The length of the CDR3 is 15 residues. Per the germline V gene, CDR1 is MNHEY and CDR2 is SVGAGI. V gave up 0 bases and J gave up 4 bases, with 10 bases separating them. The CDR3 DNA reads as TGTGCCAGCAGTTACTCGGGCCCCAAGTACAATGAGCAGTTCTTC. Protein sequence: CASSYSGPKYNEQFF.

CDR3 protein: CASSEGDLKGDEQFF. The DNA for the CDR3 is TGTGCCAGCAGTGAGGGAGACCTGAAAGGGGATGAGCAGTTCTTC. The chain uses TRBV6-1 and TRBJ2-1; D is possibly TRBD1 or TRBD2 (5 bases each). The CDR3 is 15 residues long. With 3 bases removed from V and 8 bases from J, the gap between germline ends came to 17 bases. The germline V gene has CDR1 MNHNS and CDR2 SASEGT.

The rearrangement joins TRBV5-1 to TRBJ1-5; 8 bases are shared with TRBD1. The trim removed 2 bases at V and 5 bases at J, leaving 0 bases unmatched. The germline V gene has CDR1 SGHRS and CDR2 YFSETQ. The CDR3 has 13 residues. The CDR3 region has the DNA TGCGCCAGCAGCTTACAGGGGGATCAGCCCCAGCATTTT. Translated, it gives CASSLQGDQPQHF. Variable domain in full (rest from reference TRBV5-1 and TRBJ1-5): KAGVTQTPRYLIKTRGQQVTLSCSPISGHRSVSWYQQTPGQGLQFLFEYFSETQRNKGNFPGRFSGRQFSNSRSEMNVSTLELGDSALYLCASSLQGDQPQHFGDGTRLSIL.